This TCR beta chain stems from a study of human T cells and chemical hapten exposure. Study-wide findings and caveats: Controls had significantly fewer large CDR3 similarity clusters than were formed by expanded TCRs. Sensitizing with DPC caused no change in TCRs above 1 in 1000 frequency.

In its sample, this clonotype was seen many times. No antigen is known for it. The germline V gene has CDR1 MNHEY and CDR2 SVGAGI. This CDR3 comprises 21 residues. Germline trimming cut 5 bases from V and 2 bases from J; bases unmatched to any gene: 20. MiXCR was run by TCRdb on the RACE reads, yielding one entry per CDR3 protein. The sample lists tens of thousands of distinct CDR3 sequences; about 10% were seen once. The time point here: patch test 1, 2 weeks after DPC sensitization. Treatment described: therapeutic diphenylcyclopropenone sensitization with weekly scalp DPC. Investigators collected blood before applying each patch test.

Sequenced material: whole blood, taken in connection with sensitization to the hapten diphenylcyclopropenone (DPC). This receptor was taken from a woman between 45 and 65 years old with alopecia areata. Some clones in this sample may be carry-over from other donors' samples. The chain is built from TRBV6-5 and TRBJ2-3; 12 bases line up with TRBD1. The CDR3 loop reads CASSPTNRDRGRLAVTDTQYF. The DNA of the CDR3 is TGTGCCAGCAGTCCAACGAACCGGGACAGGGGGCGGCTAGCAGTCACAGATACGCAGTATTTT.